This T cell receptor beta chain was recorded in a study of technical replicates of blood from several donors. Assay used: immunoSEQ multiplex PCR; TCRdb lists only in-frame clones, some missing. The sample consists of roughly 97,000 clones, approximately 96% of them appearing once. Source material: T cells isolated from PBMCs. This receptor was obtained from a human donor in good health.

The CDR3: CASSIRDRGRTNYGYTF. DNA of the CDR3: TGTGCCAGTAGTATCCGGGACAGGGGGCGTACTAACTATGGCTACACCTTC. The chain has TRBV19 and TRBJ1-2, with 12 bases lining up with TRBD1. This CDR3 spans 17 amino acids. Germline V gene lookup returns CDR1 LNHDA and CDR2 SQIVND (reference sequence). The ends lost 3 bases at V and 0 bases at J; junction bases unmatched: 5.